The text below deals with one T cell receptor (beta chain). The antigen is not known. The sample belongs to a study of cytomegalovirus exposure and HLA in healthy donors. Study conclusions and caveats: The sole available immune exposure information was CMV serostatus.

The CDR3 has 13 amino acids. V lost 2 bases, J lost 5 bases, and 8 bases lay in between. Germline loops: CDR1 MNHNS, CDR2 SASEGT. The PCR made use of 60 Vbeta and 13 Jbeta primers. The data were produced by immunoSEQ multiplex PCR, yet TCRdb's version contains in-frame clones alone and is incomplete. Of 80,000 or so clones listed, about 9.5% are singletons. The chain uses TRBV6-1 and TRBJ2-3, with a possible D match to TRBD1 (5 bases). Sequencing was done on a sample of PBMCs. The sequence came from a man aged 55 to 70 in good health and CMV-seropositive. The CDR3 DNA reads as TGTGCCAGCAGTGAAAGACAGTTAGATACGCAGTATTTT. Encoded protein: CASSERQLDTQYF.